This T cell receptor (beta chain) was found in a study of cytomegalovirus exposure and HLA in healthy donors. The study's findings and limits: A later analysis linked a missense variant in DCLRE1C to the trimming of TCR beta V and J genes.

The CDR3 covers 14 residues. Germline lookup yields CDR1 SGHRS and CDR2 YFSETQ. V lost 1 base, J lost 3 bases, and 8 bases lay in between. Worth noting for this clone: What it binds is unknown.

In the PCR, 60 Vbeta and 13 Jbeta primers were used. The assay was immunoSEQ multiplex PCR, and TCRdb's table has in-frame clones only and misses some. The table has more than 60,000 clones, roughly three quarters seen once. The sample comprised PBMCs. The receptor comes from a woman in her 30s in good health and CMV-seronegative. V is TRBV5-1 and J is TRBJ1-3; maybe TRBD1 (5 bases). CDR3 sequence: CASSLSGFGNTIYF. DNA of the CDR3: TGCGCCAGCAGCTTGTCAGGGTTTGGAAACACCATATATTTT.